Below are 32 T cell receptor beta chains sequenced from a single sample in a study of blood T cell repertoires in COVID-19. The protocol was immunoSEQ multiplex PCR, while the TCRdb copy is restricted to in-frame clones and leaves out a portion. The repertoire consists of hundreds of thousands of clones, with around 85% occurring once and the leading ten covering approximately 8.3%. Sequencing used PBMCs or T cells enriched from blood (not recorded which). Source of these receptors: a woman aged 55-69 years who had recovered from COVID-19.

This rearrangement joins TRBV5-1 to TRBJ2-3; D is perhaps TRBD2 (5 bases). The CDR3 length is 14 residues. With 2 bases removed from V and 5 bases from J, the gap between germline ends came to 12 bases. Germline V CDR1 and CDR2: SGHRS, YFSETQ. Written as DNA, the CDR3 is TGCGCCAGCAGCTTCGCTGGGAGCCTAGATACGCAGTATTTT. Encoded protein: CASSFAGSLDTQYF.

The chain recombines TRBV11-2 with TRBJ1-4; D is unresolved. Germline V gives CDR1 SGHAT, CDR2 FQNNGV. The CDR3 is made up of 15 amino acids. Trimming removed 4 bases at V and 8 bases at J, with 17 bases between. The CDR3, as DNA: TGTGCCAGCAGCTCTACCGTCTCAAGAGGGGAAAAACTGTTTTTT. Protein product: CASSSTVSRGEKLFF.

Concerning this clone: The same CDR3 also results from other DNA sequences found in this sample. The chain combines TRBV5-1 with TRBJ1-5; TRBD1 matches 7 bases. The CDR3 sequence is 15 residues long. Germline V gene lookup returns CDR1 SGHRS and CDR2 YFSETQ. V lost 4 bases, J lost 1 base, and 5 bases stayed unmatched. The CDR3 sequence is CASSLTGTSNQPQHF. As DNA, the CDR3 is TGCGCCAGCAGCCTGACAGGGACGAGCAATCAGCCCCAGCATTTT.

For this clone: The sample has other DNA sequences that encode this CDR3 too. The chain links TRBV4-1 to TRBJ1-5; the D is unclear. The CDR3 is 14 residues long. Trimming removed 0 bases at V and 7 bases at J, with 10 bases between. CDR1 is MGHRA and CDR2 is YSYEKL in the germline V gene. The DNA for the CDR3 is TGCGCCAGCAGCCAAGATCTCAGAGGACAGCCCCAGCATTTT. It encodes CASSQDLRGQPQHF.

The chain combines TRBV28 with TRBJ1-6, with 9 bases fitting TRBD1. After removal of 7 bases from V and 4 bases from J, the junction contained 8 bases not matched to a gene. Germline values: CDR1 MDHEN, CDR2 SYDVKM. This CDR3 is built from 16 residues. DNA of the CDR3: TGTGCCAGCACCTCAAAGGGACAGGGATATAATTCACCCCTCCACTTT. Translation gives CASTSKGQGYNSPLHF. Combining the CDR3 with reference TRBV28 and TRBJ1-6 gives the whole variable domain DVKVTQSSRYLVKRTGEKVFLECVQDMDHENMFWYRQDPGLGLRLIYFSYDVKMKEKGDIPEGYSVSREKKERFSLILESASTNQTSMYLCASTSKGQGYNSPLHFGNGTRLTVT.

The chain couples TRBV4-1 to TRBJ2-6; possible D gene TRBD2, 6 bases. Deletions cut 3 bases from V and 13 bases from J, with 7 bases between. This CDR3 region has 11 residues. Germline CDR1 MGHRA, CDR2 YSYEKL. The CDR3: CASSQGRVLTF. Written as DNA, the CDR3 is TGCGCCAGCAGCCAGGGGAGGGTCCTGACTTTC.

The rearrangement joins TRBV19 to TRBJ2-2; TRBD2 matches 10 bases. The CDR3 consists of 18 residues. The J segment lost 5 bases and the V segment lost 5 bases, leaving 14 bases of the junction unmatched. Germline V CDR1 and CDR2: LNHDA, SQIVND (reference sequence). The CDR3 loop reads CASSSRLAGVLETGELFF. CDR3 bases: TGTGCCAGTAGTTCGAGACTAGCGGGCGTGTTGGAAACCGGGGAGCTGTTTTTT.

This chain joins TRBV29-1 and TRBJ2-1; 8 bases are a match to TRBD2. Germline CDR1 SQVTM, CDR2 ANQGSEA. The length of the CDR3 is 15 residues. The V segment lost 5 bases and the J segment 1 base; nucleotides outside the gene matches: 7. The CDR3 DNA is TGCAGCGTTCTAACGGGACTAGATTCCTACAATGAGCAGTTCTTC. Protein product: CSVLTGLDSYNEQFF.

This chain connects TRBV7-9 to TRBJ1-1; D gene ambiguous. V lost 11 bases and J lost 1, with 11 bases in between. The CDR3 has 12 residues. In germline, CDR1 is SEHNR, CDR2 FQNEAQ (reference sequence). This CDR3 is CAVTEGNTEAFF. CDR3 nucleotide sequence: TGTGCCGTTACGGAGGGGAACACTGAAGCTTTCTTT. The full variable domain, completed using reference TRBV7-9 and TRBJ1-1, is DTGVSQNPRHKITKRGQNVTFRCDPISEHNRLYWYRQTLGQGPEFLTYFQNEAQLEKSRLLSDRFSAERPKGSFSTLEIQRTEQGDSAMYLCAVTEGNTEAFFGQGTRLTVV.

This rearrangement joins TRBV24-1 to TRBJ2-1; a weak D match, TRBD1 (6 bases). In germline, CDR1 is KGHDR, CDR2 SFDVKD. This CDR3 has 16 amino acids. Trimming took 10 bases from V and 0 from J, leaving 18 bases between them. The CDR3 sequence is CATSNTGTISYNEQFF. The CDR3 DNA reads as TGTGCCACTTCCAACACCGGGACAATCTCCTACAATGAGCAGTTCTTC.

The chain employs TRBV19 and TRBJ2-7; possible D gene TRBD2, 6 bases. The germline V gene encodes CDR1 LNHDA and CDR2 SQIVND (reference sequence). The CDR3 is 15 residues long. V shed 4 bases and J shed 4 bases, with 17 bases lying between them. The CDR3 DNA is TGTGCCAGTAGTAATTGGGGAATGGGGACTTACGAGCAGTACTTC. Amino acid sequence: CASSNWGMGTYEQYF.

The genes are TRBV5-5 and TRBJ2-3; 8 bases align to TRBD2. Germline CDR1 reads SGHKS; CDR2 reads YYEKEE (reference sequence). The CDR3 consists of 15 residues. Germline trimming cut 3 bases from V and 2 bases from J; bases unmatched to any gene: 5. The CDR3, as DNA: TGTGCCAGCAGCTCAAAGCGGGGGCTCACAGATACGCAGTATTTT. Its translation: CASSSKRGLTDTQYF. Combining the CDR3 with reference TRBV5-5 and TRBJ2-3 gives the whole variable domain DAGVTQSPTHLIKTRGQQVTLRCSPISGHKSVSWYQQVLGQGPQFIFQYYEKEERGRGNFPDRFSARQFPNYSSELNVNALLLGDSALYLCASSSKRGLTDTQYFGPGTRLTVL.

V is TRBV25-1 and J is TRBJ1-6; 8 bases match TRBD1. Germline V gives CDR1 MGHDK, CDR2 SYGVNS. This CDR3 comprises 15 residues. V shed 0 bases and J 10 bases; nucleotides not matched to a gene: 5. CDR3 DNA: TGTGCCAGCAGTGAATATCCAGGGGGCGGATCACCCCTCCACTTT. It yields the protein CASSEYPGGGSPLHF.

The chain carries TRBV20-1 and TRBJ1-2; D unresolved. CDR1 DFQATT and CDR2 SNEGSKA come from the germline V gene (reference sequence). Deletions cut 3 bases from V and 4 bases from J, with 12 bases between. CDR3 length: 13 amino acids. For the CDR3, the DNA is TGCAGTGCTAGTGCCGGATGGAGCTATGGCTACACCTTC. Translating gives CSASAGWSYGYTF.

J is TRBJ1-1 and V is TRBV5-4; unclear D gene. The CDR3 is 14 amino acids. Germline CDR1 is SGHNT and CDR2 is YYREEE (reference sequence). The V and J ends lost 0 bases and 3 bases respectively, with 9 bases between them. The CDR3, as DNA: TGTGCCAGCAGCTTGGGAGTGGTTTACACTGAAGCTTTCTTT. Its protein is CASSLGVVYTEAFF.

The V gene is TRBV5-1, the J gene TRBJ2-1; 11 bases fit TRBD1. The CDR3 spans 15 residues. Per germline, CDR1 SGHRS and CDR2 YFSETQ. The V gene end was trimmed by 4 bases and the J gene end by 8 bases; junction bases not matched to a gene: 8. This CDR3 is CASSKLGQGADEQFF. The DNA of the CDR3 is TGCGCCAGCAGCAAGCTCGGACAGGGGGCGGATGAGCAGTTCTTC.

The rearrangement uses TRBV9 and TRBJ2-5; TRBD2 matches 11 bases. Germline V lookup: CDR1 SGDLS, CDR2 YYNGEE. The CDR3 length is 17 residues. J gave up 3 bases and V 2 bases, and 9 bases lay outside the gene matches. The CDR3 DNA follows: TGTGCCAGCAGCGTGGGGCTAGCGGGGGGCCGGGAAGAGACCCAGTACTTC. Amino acids: CASSVGLAGGREETQYF.

The rearrangement links TRBV30 to TRBJ1-1, with D possibly TRBD1 on 5 matching bases. Germline V CDR1 and CDR2: GTSNPN, SVGIG (reference sequence). The CDR3 totals 18 residues. V was trimmed by 2 bases and J by 0 bases, leaving 22 bases between them. The DNA of the CDR3 is TGTGCCTGGAGTTCTTCAGGGCCGGTAGGGCTCATGAACACTGAAGCTTTCTTT. Its translation is CAWSSSGPVGLMNTEAFF.

The chain combines TRBV6-5 with TRBJ2-7; D is uncertain. Germline V gene lookup returns CDR1 MNHEY and CDR2 SVGAGI. V lost 2 bases, J lost 2 bases, and 7 bases lay in between. The CDR3 runs to 13 residues. The CDR3 region has the DNA TGTGCCAGCAGTTACGCGGAAGCCTACGAGCAGTACTTC. Protein: CASSYAEAYEQYF.

The J gene is TRBJ2-6, the V gene TRBV11-2, with D unclear. CDR1 SGHAT and CDR2 FQNNGV come from the germline V gene. The ends were cut back, 2 bases at V and 4 bases at J, with 6 bases in the middle. This CDR3 comprises 14 residues. The CDR3 region is CASSLSLGANVLTF. CDR3 sequence (DNA): TGTGCCAGCAGCTTAAGCCTGGGGGCCAACGTCCTGACTTTC.

V gene TRBV7-9 combines with J gene TRBJ1-5; the match to TRBD1 covers 8 bases. Germline-derived CDR1 and CDR2 are SEHNR and FQNEAQ (reference sequence). The CDR3 runs to 15 residues. V dropped 5 bases and J dropped 4; count of bases not matched to a gene: 7. The CDR3 reads CASSAQGASNQPQHF. Written as DNA, the CDR3 is TGTGCCAGCAGCGCCCAGGGGGCCTCTAATCAGCCCCAGCATTTT.

V is TRBV18 and J is TRBJ2-1; 9 nucleotides align to TRBD1. V was pared by 6 bases and J by 3 bases, with 6 bases of the junction left unmatched. This CDR3 spans 15 amino acids. From germline, CDR1 is KGHSH and CDR2 LQKENI. The CDR3 DNA reads as TGTGCCAGCTCGCCGGGACAGGGTGGCTACAATGAGCAGTTCTTC. Amino acid sequence: CASSPGQGGYNEQFF.

CDR3 in DNA: TGTGCCAGTAGTCTCTCGACAGGGCCTAACTATGGCTACACCTTC. Encoded protein: CASSLSTGPNYGYTF. The chain combines TRBV19 with TRBJ1-2; 7 positions match TRBD1. The trim removed 5 bases at V and 0 bases at J, leaving 6 bases unmatched. CDR1 LNHDA and CDR2 SQIVND come from the germline V gene (reference sequence). The CDR3 is made up of 15 amino acids. Together with reference TRBV19 and TRBJ1-2, the CDR3 gives the full variable domain: DGGITQSPKYLFRKEGQNVTLSCEQNLNHDAMYWYRQDPGQGLRLIYYSQIVNDFQKGDIAEGYSVSREKKESFPLTVTSAQKNPTAFYLCASSLSTGPNYGYTFGSGTRLTVV.

The rearrangement links TRBV7-6 to TRBJ2-1; TRBD2 agrees at 12 bases. Trimming at V came to 7 bases and at J to 8 bases, leaving 9 bases not matched to a gene. The germline gives CDR1 SGHVS, CDR2 FNYEAQ. This CDR3 has 15 residues. CDR3 DNA: TGTGCCAGCACCCCGCGGCTAGCGGGGGGGCATGAGCAGTTCTTC. This translates into CASTPRLAGGHEQFF.

Here the CDR3 reads CATRTGIGEKLFF. The DNA for the CDR3 is TGTGCCACGAGAACAGGGATTGGTGAAAAACTGTTTTTT. The chain recombines TRBV18 with TRBJ1-4; weak D call: TRBD1 (6 bases). The V and J ends lost 10 bases and 7 bases respectively, with 16 bases between them. This CDR3 has 13 residues. Germline loops: CDR1 KGHSH, CDR2 LQKENI.

J is TRBJ2-7 and V is TRBV3-1 (or the pseudogene TRBV3-2), with D perhaps matching TRBD1 (5 bases). This CDR3 has 12 amino acids. Trimming shortened V by 3 bases and J by 3 bases, and 6 bases separated the two germline ends. The V gene's germline CDR1 is LGHDT and CDR2 YNNKEL (reference sequence). The CDR3 here is CASSHQGYEQYF. The CDR3 DNA is TGTGCCAGCAGCCACCAGGGCTACGAGCAGTACTTC.

V usage is TRBV7-9 and J usage is TRBJ1-2, with 10 bases identical to TRBD1. The CDR3 extends over 14 amino acids. Losses at the gene ends were 7 bases for V and 4 bases for J; bases not matched to a gene: 6. CDR1 and CDR2 (germline): SEHNR, FQNEAQ (reference sequence). The chain's CDR3 is CASTQTGGGYGYTF. The DNA of the CDR3 is TGTGCCAGCACCCAGACAGGGGGCGGCTATGGCTACACCTTC.

The chain recombines TRBV11-2 with TRBJ2-1, with 8 bases matching TRBD1. The ends lost 1 base at V and 6 bases at J; junction bases unmatched: 11. There are 17 residues in the CDR3. Germline V lookup: CDR1 SGHAT, CDR2 FQNNGV. CDR3 residues: CASSLVVGQGGSNEQFF. The CDR3, as DNA: TGTGCCAGCAGCTTAGTGGTTGGACAGGGCGGCAGCAATGAGCAGTTCTTC.

Here the CDR3 reads CASRRGQDYGYTF. The DNA of the CDR3 is TGTGCCAGCAGGCGGGGACAGGACTATGGCTACACCTTC. J is TRBJ1-2 and V is TRBV6-5; TRBD1 agrees at 8 bases. Germline CDR1 MNHEY, CDR2 SVGAGI. There are 13 residues in the CDR3. Unmatched junction bases numbered 3, after V lost 6 bases and J lost 3 bases.

The chain employs TRBV27 and TRBJ1-1; tentative D call: TRBD1 (5 bases). V lost 5 bases and J 4 bases, leaving 11 bases between the germline ends. The germline gives CDR1 MNHEY, CDR2 SMNVEV (reference sequence). The CDR3 has 13 amino acids. This CDR3 is CASSGRRGTEAFF. DNA for the CDR3: TGTGCCAGCAGTGGCAGGAGGGGCACTGAAGCTTTCTTT.

The rearrangement uses TRBV5-1 and TRBJ2-6; 8 nucleotides line up with TRBD1. J gave up 2 bases and V 2 bases, and 3 bases lay outside the gene matches. The CDR3 loop spans 16 amino acids. The germline V gene has CDR1 SGHRS and CDR2 YFSETQ. DNA of the CDR3: TGCGCCAGCAGCTTACTGACAGGGGCTGGGGCCAACGTCCTGACTTTC. Protein sequence: CASSLLTGAGANVLTF.

The chain couples TRBV12-5 to TRBJ2-3; D perhaps matches TRBD1 (6 bases). Germline V lookup: CDR1 LGHNT, CDR2 FRNRAP. This CDR3 comprises 16 residues. Trimming took 4 bases from V and 4 from J, leaving 18 bases between them. CDR3 amino acids: CASGSGIRGFSDTQYF. The CDR3, as DNA: TGTGCTAGTGGTTCTGGGATAAGGGGGTTCTCAGATACGCAGTATTTT.